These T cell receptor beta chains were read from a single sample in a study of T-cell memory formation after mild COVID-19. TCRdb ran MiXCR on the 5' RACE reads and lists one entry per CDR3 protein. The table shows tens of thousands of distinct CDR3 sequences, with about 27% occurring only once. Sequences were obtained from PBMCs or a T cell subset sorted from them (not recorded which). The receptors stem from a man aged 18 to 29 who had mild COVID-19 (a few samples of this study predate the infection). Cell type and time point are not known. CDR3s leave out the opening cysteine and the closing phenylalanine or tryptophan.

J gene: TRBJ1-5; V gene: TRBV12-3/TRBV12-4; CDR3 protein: ASSKDRNSNQPQH
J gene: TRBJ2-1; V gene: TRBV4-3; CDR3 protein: ASSHTGTGWLSNEQF
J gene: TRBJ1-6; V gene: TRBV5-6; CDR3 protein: ASSFGGNSPLH
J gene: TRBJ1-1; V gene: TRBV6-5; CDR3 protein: ASIPGVFTEAF
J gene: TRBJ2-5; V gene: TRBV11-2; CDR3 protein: ASSLLLAGRGTQY
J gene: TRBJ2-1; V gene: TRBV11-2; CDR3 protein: ASSLTGHYNEQF
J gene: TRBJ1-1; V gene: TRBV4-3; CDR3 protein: ASSQDGAWGSTEAF
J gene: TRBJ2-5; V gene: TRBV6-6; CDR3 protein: ASSSPLTDTEETQN
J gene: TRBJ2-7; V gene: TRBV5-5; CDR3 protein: ASSTLIEQY
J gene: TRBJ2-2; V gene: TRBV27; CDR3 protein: ASSSGLAAGELF
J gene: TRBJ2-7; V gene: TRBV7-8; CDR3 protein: ASSLAESSYEQY
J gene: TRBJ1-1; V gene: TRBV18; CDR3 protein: ASSPDRLNTEAF
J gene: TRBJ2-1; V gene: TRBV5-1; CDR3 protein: ASSFGEFGDEQF
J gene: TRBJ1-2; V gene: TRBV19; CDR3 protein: ASSPPTGSYLGGYT
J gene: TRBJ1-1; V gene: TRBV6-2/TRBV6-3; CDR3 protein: ASSPDRGRTEAF
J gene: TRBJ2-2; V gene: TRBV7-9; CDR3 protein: ASSQNVETGKELF
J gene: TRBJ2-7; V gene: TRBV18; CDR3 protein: ASSPELGTGAAGVYEQY
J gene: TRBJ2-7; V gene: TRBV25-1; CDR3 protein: ASSGRDYEQY
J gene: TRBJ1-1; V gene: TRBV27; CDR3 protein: ASSYWGQNTEAF
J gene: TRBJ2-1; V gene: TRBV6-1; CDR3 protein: ASSETSGGYNEQF
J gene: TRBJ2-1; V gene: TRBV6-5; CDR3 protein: ASSYSTVYEQF
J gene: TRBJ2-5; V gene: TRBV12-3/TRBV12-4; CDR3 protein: ASSGWAYRQETQY
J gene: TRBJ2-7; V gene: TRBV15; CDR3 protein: ATSRDDDRGDEQY
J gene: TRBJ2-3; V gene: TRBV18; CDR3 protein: ASSSDTQY
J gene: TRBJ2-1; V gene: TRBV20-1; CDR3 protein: SARDYELAGAPSEQF
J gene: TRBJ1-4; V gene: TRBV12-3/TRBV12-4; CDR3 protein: ASSFGPGGRVAAEKLF
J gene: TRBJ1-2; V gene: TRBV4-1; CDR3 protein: ASSQVGQYYGYT
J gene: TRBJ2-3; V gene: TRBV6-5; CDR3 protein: ASSRGPRTDTQY
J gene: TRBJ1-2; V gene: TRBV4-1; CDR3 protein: ASSPPSGGYT
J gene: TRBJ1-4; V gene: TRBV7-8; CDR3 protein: ASSLVPGRTFNEKLF
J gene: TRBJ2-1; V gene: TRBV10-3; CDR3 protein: AISGGIYEQF
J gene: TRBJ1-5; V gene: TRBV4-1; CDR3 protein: ASSQVSGGSQPQH
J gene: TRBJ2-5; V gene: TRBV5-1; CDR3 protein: ASSLDRGAQETQY
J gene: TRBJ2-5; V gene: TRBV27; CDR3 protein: ASSVLPTSWETQY
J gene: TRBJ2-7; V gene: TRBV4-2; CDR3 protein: ASSQDGSSGGYEQY
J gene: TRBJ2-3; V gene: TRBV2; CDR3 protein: ASMWTGTTPADTQY
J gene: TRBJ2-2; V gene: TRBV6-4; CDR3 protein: ASSETPGQGSGELF
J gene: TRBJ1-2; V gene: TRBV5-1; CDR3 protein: ASRGVQGATGYT
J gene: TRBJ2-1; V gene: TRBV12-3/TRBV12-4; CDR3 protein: ASSPRQMYTEQF
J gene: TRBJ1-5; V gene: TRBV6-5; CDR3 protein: ASSHSVGKPQH
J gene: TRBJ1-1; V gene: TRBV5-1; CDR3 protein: ASSMAGQNTEAF
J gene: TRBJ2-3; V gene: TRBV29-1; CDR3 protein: SVGWEDTQY
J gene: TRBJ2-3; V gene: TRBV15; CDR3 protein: ATSRDPDTQY
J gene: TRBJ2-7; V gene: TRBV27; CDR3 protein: ASSASGEGTSYEQY
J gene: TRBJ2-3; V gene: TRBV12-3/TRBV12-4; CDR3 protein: ASSPTSGGTDTQY
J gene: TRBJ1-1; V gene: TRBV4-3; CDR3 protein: ASSPSLSGGKWGAF
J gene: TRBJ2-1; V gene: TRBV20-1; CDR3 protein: SASELNNEQF
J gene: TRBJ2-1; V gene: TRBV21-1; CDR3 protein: ASSKHYSLFGSYNEQF
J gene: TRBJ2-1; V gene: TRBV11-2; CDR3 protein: ASSLEATSYNEQF
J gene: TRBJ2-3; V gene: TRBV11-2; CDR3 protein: ASSFMVGFSDTQY
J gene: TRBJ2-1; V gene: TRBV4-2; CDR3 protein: ASSQNLPSGGYNEQF
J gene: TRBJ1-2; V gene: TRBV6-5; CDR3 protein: ASSYRGEGYT
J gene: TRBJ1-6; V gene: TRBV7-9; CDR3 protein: ASSFLGQGESPLH
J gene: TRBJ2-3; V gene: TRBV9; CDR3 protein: ASSSPGRTDTQY
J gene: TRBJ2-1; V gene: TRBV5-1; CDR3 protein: ASSLAALTYNEQF